Here is one TCR beta chain with its context. The antigen is undetermined. The entry originates in a study of OX40 agonist ivuxolimab in advanced cancers. Study-wide background: Patients treated during dose escalation were battling hepatocellular carcinoma, melanoma, renal cell or head and neck cancer. Overall study findings and caveats: The specificity for antigen of the expanded peripheral T cells was not determined.

Germline V gene lookup returns CDR1 LNHDA and CDR2 SQIVND (reference sequence). Trimming stripped 3 bases from V and 3 bases from J, with 9 bases between. CDR3 size: 13 residues. Clones were sequenced by immunoSEQ multiplex PCR, and TCRdb holds only the in-frame ones, with some missing. This table has under 200,000 clones, around 94% appearing once. This clonotype was sampled from an adult with an advanced solid tumor such as melanoma, head and neck, liver or kidney cancer. The chain recombines TRBV19 with TRBJ2-7; tentative D call: TRBD2 (6 bases). The specimen comprised CD4+ or CD8+ T cells sorted from blood, sampled in a trial of the OX40 agonist ivuxolimab. CDR3 loop: CASSIGAGYEQYF. DNA for the CDR3: TGTGCCAGTAGTATTGGAGCGGGCTACGAGCAGTACTTC.